The following is a T cell receptor beta chain sequence with its context. Participants were aged roughly 18 to 90 years, lived in 20 to 25 US areas, and enrolled virtually. For recovered donors of Cohort 3, there were two negative PCRs, clearance, or symptom resolution. Trimming cost V 10 bases and J 7 bases, with 20 bases left between them. CDR1 is MNHEY, CDR2 SVGAGI, per germline. This CDR3 contains 13 residues. This specimen belongs to a study of blood T cell repertoires in COVID-19. Across the study: PBMCs, B-cell-depleted T cells, or T cells were the source of the cDNA or gDNA that made up the material.

Original handling: The assay estimated nucleated cells by amplifying reference gene primers. Here immunoSEQ multiplex PCR was the method, and the copy in TCRdb shows in-frame clones only, minus some. V and J calls and clone size are as listed in that table; D and trimming were resolved from the DNA. The sample holds 200,000 to 250,000 clones, 82% seen once. The receptor comes from a woman aged 55-75 years who had recovered from COVID-19. Sequencing input: PBMCs or T cells enriched from blood (not recorded which). The V call is TRBV6-5, the J call TRBJ2-7, with D perhaps matching TRBD2 (6 bases). CDR3 in DNA: TGTGCCACGGGGGTTCGTGGGCCGGGAGAGCAGTACTTC. Its translation is CATGVRGPGEQYF.